The source of this TCR beta chain is a study of T-cell reconstitution after alpha-beta-depleted transplantation in children. The CDR3 totals 13 residues. J lost 3 bases, V lost 5 bases, and 4 bases had no gene match. Preparing the TCRbeta library involved the use of unique molecular identifiers. One entry per CDR3 protein, called by TCRdb with MiXCR from the PCR reads. This table holds 380,000 or so distinct CDR3 sequences, roughly 13% found once. The starting material was PBMCs, obtained from the stem cell graft. The origin of this receptor is a human donor who donated a stem cell graft to a child with Fanconi anemia. The chain is built from TRBV12-3 or TRBV12-4 and TRBJ2-7, with 7 bases aligning to TRBD1. CDR3 loop: CASSRQGNYEQYF. The CDR3 nucleotides read TGTGCCAGCAGTCGACAGGGAAACTACGAGCAGTACTTC.